Presented here are 6 T cell receptor beta chains from one specimen sequenced in a study of shared clonotypes between healthy human individuals. Repertoires were generated with immunoSEQ multiplex PCR, while TCRdb's copy carries only in-frame clones and drops some. Of approximately 1.9 million clones listed, over 85% are singletons. CD45RO negativity and positive selection for CCR7 defined naive CD8 cells, a population that excluded terminally differentiated effector memory CD45RA+ cells. Sequenced input: naive CD8+ T cells from PBMCs. The receptors were sampled from a man younger than 35 in good health. Some clones in this sample may be carry-over from other donors' samples.

Points on this clone: The sample contains more than one DNA sequence encoding this CDR3. V gene TRBV5-6 combines with J gene TRBJ2-1; D remains unclear. CDR3 length equals 12 residues. Germline V CDR1 and CDR2: SGHDT, YYEEEE. Trimming removed 1 base at V and 5 bases at J, with 4 bases between. The CDR3 protein is CASSLSDNEQFF. The CDR3 bases are TGTGCCAGCAGCTTGTCCGACAATGAGCAGTTCTTC. Filled out from reference TRBV5-6 and TRBJ2-1, the complete variable domain reads DAGVTQSPTHLIKTRGQQVTLRCSPKSGHDTVSWYQQALGQGPQFIFQYYEEEERQRGNFPDRFSGHQFPNYSSELNVNALLLGDSALYLCASSLSDNEQFFGPGTRLTVL.

The V call is TRBV16, the J call TRBJ1-2; possible D gene TRBD1, 6 bases. The ends were cut back, 0 bases at V and 5 bases at J, with 13 bases in the middle. Germline lookup yields CDR1 KGHSY and CDR2 FQNENV. The CDR3 is 15 residues long. The CDR3 DNA sequence: TGTGCCAGCAGCCAATCCCCGGCAGGGGCATATGGCTACACCTTC. It is translated as CASSQSPAGAYGYTF.

The chain links TRBV9 to TRBJ2-3; 7 bases map to TRBD2. The J segment lost 0 bases and the V segment lost 4 bases, leaving 8 bases of the junction unmatched. CDR1 and CDR2 from the germline V gene are SGDLS and YYNGEE. The CDR3 extends over 16 amino acids. CDR3: CASSISSGDSTDTQYF. CDR3 nucleotide sequence: TGTGCCAGCAGCATCTCTAGCGGAGATAGCACAGATACGCAGTATTTT.

The rearrangement joins TRBV5-1 to TRBJ2-4; 11 nucleotides line up with TRBD2. The CDR3 length is 16 residues. V dropped 0 bases and J dropped 7; count of bases not matched to a gene: 6. From germline, CDR1 is SGHRS and CDR2 YFSETQ. CDR3: CASSLALAGELNIQYF. CDR3 DNA: TGCGCCAGCAGCTTGGCACTAGCGGGAGAGCTGAACATTCAGTACTTC.

The CDR3 DNA reads TGTGCCAGCAGCGGGGAGGCGGGCTGGGGGGAGCAGTACTTC. Its protein is CASSGEAGWGEQYF. The V and J genes are TRBV7-9 and TRBJ2-7; tentatively, D is TRBD2 (6 bases). CDR1 and CDR2 (germline): SEHNR, FQNEAQ (reference sequence). The CDR3 length is 14 residues. Trimming took off 5 bases at V and 7 bases at J, with 18 bases between the two ends.

The chain combines TRBV9 with TRBJ2-2; tentatively, D is TRBD1 or TRBD2 (5 bases each). Germline CDR1 is SGDLS and CDR2 is YYNGEE. This CDR3 has 16 residues. With 4 bases removed from V and 0 bases from J, the gap between germline ends came to 13 bases. The CDR3 region is CASSPTQGPNTGELFF. The CDR3 DNA follows: TGTGCCAGCAGCCCAACGCAGGGACCGAACACCGGGGAGCTGTTTTTT.